These 24 T cell receptor beta chains were all obtained from the same sample, sequenced in a study of T cell responses to AZD1222 COVID-19 vaccine. Assay used: immunoSEQ multiplex PCR; TCRdb lists only in-frame clones, some missing. The sample includes more than 80,000 clones, 80% to 90% of them seen just once. Sequenced here: peripheral blood, sampled 28 days after the second AZD1222 dose. The origin of the receptors is an adult who received the AZD1222 COVID-19 vaccine.

The V and J genes are TRBV3-1 (or the pseudogene TRBV3-2) and TRBJ2-1, with 11 bases fitting TRBD2. The CDR3 spans 18 residues. Trimming took 4 bases from V and 6 from J; bases not matched to a gene: 14. CDR1 is LGHDT and CDR2 is YNNKEL in the germline V gene (reference sequence). The CDR3 loop reads CASSLGLAGYVNPNEQFF. Written as DNA, the CDR3 is TGTGCCAGCAGCCTTGGACTAGCGGGCTACGTTAACCCCAATGAGCAGTTCTTC.

The chain couples TRBV20-1 to TRBJ1-5; D gene unclear. This CDR3 is built from 14 residues. Trimming took 3 bases from V and 0 from J, leaving 9 bases between them. Germline CDR1 DFQATT, CDR2 SNEGSKA (reference sequence). CDR3 in amino acids: CSASGYNSNQPQHF. The CDR3 region has the DNA TGCAGTGCTAGTGGGTATAATAGCAATCAGCCCCAGCATTTT.

The chain uses TRBV10-3 and TRBJ2-3, with 12 nucleotides matching TRBD2. Germline V gene data show CDR1 as ENHRY and CDR2 as SYGVKD. The CDR3 runs 19 residues. V gave up 3 bases and J gave up 1 base; unmatched junction bases: 11. CDR3 nucleotides: TGTGCCATCAGTGACCTCGAAGGACTAGCGGGGCATGGCACAGATACGCAGTATTTT. This encodes CAISDLEGLAGHGTDTQYF.

CDR3 DNA sequence: TGTGCCAGCTCACCGGGACAAAACAATCAGCCCCAGCATTTT. Protein sequence: CASSPGQNNQPQHF. The chain employs TRBV18 and TRBJ1-5; tentative D call: TRBD1 (6 bases). The V end lost 3 bases, the J end lost 3 bases, and 9 bases lay between the germline ends. CDR1 and CDR2 from the germline V gene are KGHSH and LQKENI. The CDR3 runs 14 residues.

This sequence joins TRBV11-2 and TRBJ2-2; possibly TRBD1 for D (5 bases). V was cut by 1 base and J by 1 base, with 7 bases left in between. Per germline, CDR1 SGHAT and CDR2 FQNNGV. CDR3 length: 15 amino acids. CDR3 sequence (DNA): TGTGCCAGCAGCTTAGTGACAGTGAACACCGGGGAGCTGTTTTTT. As protein: CASSLVTVNTGELFF.

This clone was recorded at least ten times. This chain joins TRBV2 and TRBJ2-7; 7 bases agree with TRBD1. Trimming at V came to 3 bases and at J to 1 base, leaving 9 bases not matched to a gene. Germline lookup yields CDR1 SNHLY and CDR2 FYNNEI. This CDR3 spans 16 amino acids. For the CDR3, the DNA is TGTGCCAGCAGTGAGGGATTCCGGGACAGTTCCTACGAGCAGTACTTC. It translates to CASSEGFRDSSYEQYF.

CDR3 residues: CASSWDGLAGKLDEQFF. CDR3 sequence (DNA): TGCGCCAGCAGCTGGGATGGACTAGCGGGAAAGCTCGATGAGCAGTTCTTC. The chain is built from TRBV5-1 and TRBJ2-1; TRBD2 matches at 12 bases. The length of the CDR3 is 17 residues. Trimming at V came to 3 bases and at J to 8 bases, leaving 12 bases not matched to a gene. Germline assignment: CDR1 SGHRS and CDR2 YFSETQ.

The V and J genes are TRBV10-3 and TRBJ2-2; D unresolved. Germline lookup yields CDR1 ENHRY and CDR2 SYGVKD. This CDR3 contains 14 residues. V lost 2 bases to trimming and J lost 4 bases, with 8 bases between them. CDR3 sequence: CAISEEYGTGELFF. CDR3 nucleotides: TGTGCCATCAGTGAGGAGTATGGCACCGGGGAGCTGTTTTTT.

The chain has TRBV19 and TRBJ2-7, with TRBD2 matching over 7 bases. V trimming: 5 bases; J trimming: 7 bases; junction bases outside the gene matches: 11. Per germline, CDR1 LNHDA and CDR2 SQIVND (reference sequence). This CDR3 region has 14 residues. CDR3 DNA sequence: TGTGCCAGTAGTTCCGCGGGAGTCGTGAGGGAGCAGTACTTC. Translating gives CASSSAGVVREQYF.

V usage is TRBV25-1 and J usage is TRBJ2-1; a possible D gene is TRBD2 (6 bases). Germline CDR1 MGHDK, CDR2 SYGVNS. There are 14 residues in the CDR3. Trimming removed 4 bases at V and 7 bases at J, with 14 bases between. CDR3 protein: CASSGSGDSNEQFF. In nucleotides, the CDR3 is TGTGCCAGCAGTGGGTCGGGGGATTCGAATGAGCAGTTCTTC.

This clone has only one observation. This rearrangement joins TRBV6-6 to TRBJ2-7; D uncertain. CDR1 MNHNY and CDR2 SVGAGI come from the germline V gene (reference sequence). The CDR3 runs to 9 residues. V shed 8 bases and J shed 2 bases, with 1 base lying between them. The CDR3 DNA reads TGTGCCAGCCCCTACGAGCAGTACTTC. Amino acids: CASPYEQYF.

The V call is TRBV13, the J call TRBJ1-1; TRBD1 matches 7 bases. This CDR3 region has 13 residues. Germline loops: CDR1 PRHDT, CDR2 FYEKMQ (reference sequence). Germline trimming cut 5 bases from V and 4 bases from J; bases unmatched to any gene: 4. The CDR3 DNA sequence: TGTGCCAGCAGCCAGGGGGGAGGCACTGAAGCTTTCTTT. Translating gives CASSQGGGTEAFF.

This clone was seen once. V and J are TRBV11-1 and TRBJ1-5; 7 bases line up with TRBD1. J lost 7 bases, V lost 0 bases, and 9 bases had no gene match. The germline V gene has CDR1 SGHAT and CDR2 FQDESV (reference sequence). This CDR3 has 16 amino acids. CDR3 DNA sequence: TGTGCCAGCAGCTTAGCCCACAGGGGCCAAGGGCAGCCCCAGCATTTT. This encodes CASSLAHRGQGQPQHF. The full variable domain, rest sourced from reference TRBV11-1 and TRBJ1-5, is EAEVAQSPRYKITEKSQAVAFWCDPISGHATLYWYRQILGQGPELLVQFQDESVVDDSQLPKDRFSAERLKGVDSTLKIQPAELGDSAMYLCASSLAHRGQGQPQHFGDGTRLSIL.

V gene TRBV23-1 combines with J gene TRBJ2-3; possibly TRBD1 for D (5 bases). TRBV23-1 is marked as an open reading frame, function uncertain. CDR3 length: 16 amino acids. V lost 5 bases and J lost 6, with 21 bases in between. CDR3 amino acids: CASSTLTAAGGDTQYF. CDR3 DNA: TGCGCCAGCAGTACCCTGACAGCCGCAGGCGGTGATACGCAGTATTTT.

The rearrangement links TRBV2 to TRBJ1-1; D uncertain. V gave up 8 bases and J gave up 1 base, with 11 bases separating them. This CDR3 is built from 13 residues. Germline V gene sequence: CDR1 SNHLY, CDR2 FYNNEI. CDR3 in amino acids: CASLGLRNTEAFF. The CDR3 nucleotides are TGTGCCAGCCTCGGGCTTAGGAACACTGAAGCTTTCTTT.

This clone occurred once. The V and J genes are TRBV19 and TRBJ1-5; D not certain. CDR3 length: 12 residues. Looked up from germline, CDR1 is LNHDA and CDR2 is SQIVND (reference sequence). Trimming stripped 5 bases from V and 7 bases from J, with 9 bases between. The CDR3 DNA sequence: TGTGCCAGTAGTGGCGACGTGCAGCCCCAGCATTTT. Translating gives CASSGDVQPQHF.

The CDR3 DNA reads as TGTGCCAGCAGCGGCACGACAGGGGAAAAACTGTTTTTT. Translating gives CASSGTTGEKLFF. The chain joins TRBV9 to TRBJ1-4; 7 nucleotides align to TRBD1. This CDR3 has 13 residues. Germline-derived CDR1 and CDR2 are SGDLS and YYNGEE. The V segment lost 3 bases and the J segment 8 bases; nucleotides outside the gene matches: 4.

This chain connects TRBV5-1 to TRBJ1-2; D gene ambiguous. Germline V CDR1 and CDR2: SGHRS, YFSETQ. V was shortened by 2 bases and J by 5 bases, with 13 bases between the two germline ends. CDR3 length: 14 amino acids. This CDR3 is CASSFGGVGYGYTF. The CDR3 DNA reads as TGCGCCAGCAGCTTTGGTGGGGTGGGATATGGCTACACCTTC.

The chain combines TRBV9 with TRBJ1-1; D not resolved. The CDR3 contains 14 residues. V lost 0 bases and J 0 bases, leaving 6 bases between the germline ends. The germline gives CDR1 SGDLS, CDR2 YYNGEE. CDR3 residues: CASSVDGMNTEAFF. CDR3 nucleotides: TGTGCCAGCAGCGTAGATGGGATGAACACTGAAGCTTTCTTT. Variable domain in full (rest from reference TRBV9 and TRBJ1-1): DSGVTQTPKHLITATGQRVTLRCSPRSGDLSVYWYQQSLDQGLQFLIQYYNGEERAKGNILERFSAQQFPDLHSELNLSSLELGDSALYFCASSVDGMNTEAFFGQGTRLTVV.

Concerning this clone itself: Other DNA sequences in the sample encode the same CDR3. This chain uses TRBV2 with TRBJ2-7; perhaps D is TRBD1 or TRBD2 (5 bases each). The length of the CDR3 is 14 residues. Germline V CDR1 and CDR2: SNHLY, FYNNEI. Deletions cut 2 bases from V and 1 base from J, with 9 bases between. The CDR3 loop reads CASSEPRGSYEQYF. CDR3 sequence (DNA): TGTGCCAGCAGTGAACCGAGGGGTTCCTACGAGCAGTACTTC.

This chain links TRBV19 with TRBJ1-4; 9 bases agree with TRBD1. The CDR3 is 15 residues long. With 4 bases clipped from V and 8 bases from J, the junction kept 8 bases outside the gene matches. CDR1 is LNHDA and CDR2 is SQIVND in the germline V gene (reference sequence). In DNA form, the CDR3 reads TGTGCCAGTAGTACCCCGGGACAGGGAAAGGAAAAACTGTTTTTT. This sequence encodes CASSTPGQGKEKLFF.

The CDR3 sequence is CASSLAEAGAGDTQYF. The CDR3, as DNA: TGCGCCAGCAGCTTGGCCGAGGCGGGAGCGGGAGATACGCAGTATTTT. The chain links TRBV5-1 to TRBJ2-3, with 7 bases fitting TRBD2. This CDR3 is 16 amino acids long. V trimming: 0 bases; J trimming: 5 bases; junction bases outside the gene matches: 9. The germline V gene encodes CDR1 SGHRS and CDR2 YFSETQ.

The chain joins TRBV30 to TRBJ1-5; D ambiguous. The CDR3 runs 12 residues. V lost 4 bases to trimming and J lost 0 bases, with 4 bases between them. The germline gives CDR1 GTSNPN, CDR2 SVGIG (reference sequence). The CDR3 loop is CAWTVSNQPQHF. Written as DNA, the CDR3 is TGTGCCTGGACAGTTAGCAATCAGCCCCAGCATTTT.

The genes are TRBV5-8 and TRBJ1-5, with 9 bases lining up with TRBD1. Germline CDR1 is SGHTS and CDR2 is YDEGEE. The CDR3 length is 15 residues. Losses at the gene ends were 4 bases for V and 8 bases for J; bases not matched to a gene: 10. The DNA for the CDR3 is TGTGCCAGCAGCCCTCAACAGGGGGCAGAGGAGCCCCAGCATTTT. This gives the protein CASSPQQGAEEPQHF.